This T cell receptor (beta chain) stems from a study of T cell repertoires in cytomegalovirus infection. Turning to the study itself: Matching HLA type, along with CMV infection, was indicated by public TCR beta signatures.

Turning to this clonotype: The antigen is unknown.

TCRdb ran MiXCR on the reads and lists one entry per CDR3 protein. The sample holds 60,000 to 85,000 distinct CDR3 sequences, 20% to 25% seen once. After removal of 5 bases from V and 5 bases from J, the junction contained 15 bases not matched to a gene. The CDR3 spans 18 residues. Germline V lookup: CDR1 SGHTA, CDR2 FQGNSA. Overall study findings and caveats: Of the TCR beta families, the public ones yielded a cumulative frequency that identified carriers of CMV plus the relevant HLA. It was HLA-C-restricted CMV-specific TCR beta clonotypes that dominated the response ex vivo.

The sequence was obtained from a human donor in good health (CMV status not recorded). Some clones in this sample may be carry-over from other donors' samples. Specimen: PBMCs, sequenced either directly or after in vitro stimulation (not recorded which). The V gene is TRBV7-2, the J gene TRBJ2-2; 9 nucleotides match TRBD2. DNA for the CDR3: TGTGCCAGCAGCGCCCCTCGCCGGCTAGCGGGAATTACCGGGGAGCTGTTTTTT. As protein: CASSAPRRLAGITGELFF.